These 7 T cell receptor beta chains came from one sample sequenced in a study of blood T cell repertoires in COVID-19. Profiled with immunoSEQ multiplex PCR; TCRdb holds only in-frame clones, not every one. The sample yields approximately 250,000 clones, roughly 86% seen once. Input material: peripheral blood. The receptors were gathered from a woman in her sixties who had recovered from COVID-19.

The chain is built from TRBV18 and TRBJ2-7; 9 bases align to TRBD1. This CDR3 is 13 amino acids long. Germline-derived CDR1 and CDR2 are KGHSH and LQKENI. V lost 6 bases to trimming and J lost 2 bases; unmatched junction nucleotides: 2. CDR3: CASSRTGAYEQYF. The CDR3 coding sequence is TGTGCCAGCTCTCGGACAGGGGCCTACGAGCAGTACTTC.

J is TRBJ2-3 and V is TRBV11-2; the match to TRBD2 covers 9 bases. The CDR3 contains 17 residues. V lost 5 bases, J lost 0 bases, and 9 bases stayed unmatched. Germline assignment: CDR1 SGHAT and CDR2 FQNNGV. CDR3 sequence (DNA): TGTGCCAGCAGCCAACACCTAGCGGGGTCTAGCACAGATACGCAGTATTTT. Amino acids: CASSQHLAGSSTDTQYF.

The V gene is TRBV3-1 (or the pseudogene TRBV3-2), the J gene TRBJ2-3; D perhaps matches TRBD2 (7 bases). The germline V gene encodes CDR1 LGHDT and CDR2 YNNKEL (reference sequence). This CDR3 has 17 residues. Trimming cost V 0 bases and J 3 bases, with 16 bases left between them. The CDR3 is CASSQDWRGLKTDTQYF. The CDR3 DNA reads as TGTGCCAGCAGCCAAGATTGGCGGGGGCTCAAGACAGATACGCAGTATTTT.

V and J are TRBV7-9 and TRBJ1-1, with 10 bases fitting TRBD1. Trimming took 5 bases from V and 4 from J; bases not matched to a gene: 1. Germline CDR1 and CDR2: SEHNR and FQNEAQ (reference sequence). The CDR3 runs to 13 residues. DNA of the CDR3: TGTGCCAGCAGCGGACAGGGGGGCACTGAAGCTTTCTTT. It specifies CASSGQGGTEAFF. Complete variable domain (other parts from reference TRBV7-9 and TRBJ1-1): DTGVSQNPRHKITKRGQNVTFRCDPISEHNRLYWYRQTLGQGPEFLTYFQNEAQLEKSRLLSDRFSAERPKGSFSTLEIQRTEQGDSAMYLCASSGQGGTEAFFGQGTRLTVV.

The CDR3 sequence is CASSQERVGLRRSTEAFF. CDR3 coding DNA: TGTGCCAGCAGCCAAGAGAGGGTTGGCTTGCGTAGGAGCACTGAAGCTTTCTTT. The chain employs TRBV14 and TRBJ1-1; D is unclear. Trimming pared 0 bases from V and 4 bases from J, leaving 21 bases between. The CDR3 is 18 residues long. Germline V CDR1 and CDR2: SGHDN, FVKESK.

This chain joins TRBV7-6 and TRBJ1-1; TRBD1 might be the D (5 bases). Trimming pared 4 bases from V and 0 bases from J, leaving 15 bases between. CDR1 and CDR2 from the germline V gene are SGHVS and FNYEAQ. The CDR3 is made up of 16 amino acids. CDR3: CASSSRQGGMNTEAFF. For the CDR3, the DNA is TGTGCCAGCAGCTCCCGCCAGGGAGGGATGAACACTGAAGCTTTCTTT.

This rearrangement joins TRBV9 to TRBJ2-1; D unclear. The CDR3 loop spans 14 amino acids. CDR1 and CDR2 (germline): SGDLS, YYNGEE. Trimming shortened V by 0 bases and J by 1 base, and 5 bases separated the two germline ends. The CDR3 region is CASSVGQSYNEQFF. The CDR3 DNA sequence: TGTGCCAGCAGCGTAGGTCAGTCCTACAATGAGCAGTTCTTC.